The sequence of this TCR beta chain was determined in a study of T cells in Graves' hyperthyroidism and ophthalmopathy (dated by TCRdb to between 2018 and 2020). For context, the study as a whole: Peripheral blood was collected at initial diagnosis, before any treatment. To identify TCR V-J signatures that set the groups apart, the researchers used a discovery cohort of approximately 98 patients, made up of approximately 43 with Graves' ophthalmopathy and some 56 with stable Graves' hyperthyroidism. Prospective prediction of ophthalmopathy was tested in an independent validation cohort of 18 to 20 hyperthyroidism patients and 17 patients who later progressed to ophthalmopathy. The 100 discovery patients were divided at random into training and test sets in a 7:3 ratio. In more than five Graves' hyperthyroidism patients, the study also compared T-cell repertoires from thyroid tissue with T-cell repertoires from blood. After blood sampling, hyperthyroidism patients were treated with methimazole at a starting dose of 30 mg daily, and ophthalmopathy patients were treated with high-dose intravenous methylprednisolone. The paper reports TCR Vbeta CDR3 sequencing of some 140 peripheral blood samples: over 40 ophthalmopathy, under 80 hyperthyroidism and some 17 progressor patients. Points the paper makes about the study in general: Blood samples also contained most of the expanded thyroid clonotypes (frequency above 0.001), which suggests that blood repertoires may reflect thyroid immune responses. During validation, the model predicted progression to ophthalmopathy a median of roughly six months ahead of onset, with more than 55% sensitivity and about 72% specificity. In cross-validation, a model built on a 13 V-J signature told ophthalmopathy apart from stable hyperthyroidism with under 90% sensitivity and around 81% specificity, and in testing the same model reached 80%/75%. No statistical method was used to fix the sample size in advance, and group allocation was not hidden from the investigators.

CDR3 length: 14 amino acids, cysteine to phenylalanine. Only CDR3 DNA is held: 42 bases, read in frame from base 1. CDR1 LNHDA and CDR2 SQIVND were looked up in the germline V gene (reference sequence). The V and J ends are trimmed by 3 bases and 8 bases, leaving 16 bases between them. The TCR beta CDR3 regions were amplified from RNA transcripts. The first round of RT-PCR for the TCR CDR3 was performed with the HTBI primer set and the Qiagen OneStep RT-PCR kit. The libraries were constructed in a second round of multiplex PCR and then size-selected and purified. Libraries were sequenced paired-end with 100 bp reads on an Illumina HiSeq2000. The authors' analysis ran thus. SOAPnuke was used to process the raw data, removing reads that contained adapters or uncalled bases, had a mean Phred below 15, or lacked an exact match to the constant primer or identifier. COPE v1.2.5 was used to merge the high-quality paired reads, and each unique nucleotide sequence was defined as a clonotype. MiTCR v1.1 was used to align clonotypes to the IMGT TRBV, TRBD and TRBJ reference segments. Only V-J combinations with frequency above 0.0001, covering 99.2% of repertoires, were analysed. The TCS score was defined as the ratio of F50 (clonal expansion) to E x V (chaos), calculated using BLOSUM62-based TCRdist between CDR3 peptides within each V-J. Welch's t-statistics and random forest reduced roughly 500 V-J features to under 15, which were used in a naive Bayes classifier (R e1071). TCRdb took the public reads, trimmed them with fastp at Q25, ran MiXCR for clone calling and kept in-frame beta chains. Each entry merges the rows of one CDR3 protein and shows their most common DNA and genes. None of the V and J calls come from the authors' own analysis; TCRdb made them. The sample contains approximately 410,000 distinct CDR3 sequences, roughly 14% of them found a single time. In total, the top ten clones hold less than 15% of the sample.

Ophthalmopathy patients had moderately to severely active disease, Clinical Activity Score of at least 3, NOSPECS grade of at least 4, and duration under 3 months. Exclusion was applied to patients with uncontrolled infections, other autoimmune diseases, pregnancy or lactation. Diagnoses were based on clinical symptoms, serum thyroxine and TRAb, thyroid ultrasound and orbital computed tomography. PBMCs were separated from roughly 9.3 ml of fresh peripheral blood using Ficoll-Paque density gradient centrifugation. Total RNA was extracted with Trizol reagent, and quality was checked on an Agilent 2100 Bioanalyzer. Of note for this clonotype: Its antigen remains undetermined. Per-nucleotide qualities are absent, and no much larger clonotype sits a single base away.

This chain joins TRBV19 to TRBJ1-2, with TRBD1 perhaps the D gene, on 6 matching bases. This TCR derives from a young man with Graves' ophthalmopathy. What was sequenced was blood. The sequence in DNA is TGTGCCAGTAGTATCAAGAACCTAGGGGGAGGCTACACCTTC. Its protein reads: CASSIKNLGGGYTF. With the rest looked up from the reference TRBV19 and TRBJ1-2 genes rather than sequenced, the full variable domain is DGGITQSPKYLFRKEGQNVTLSCEQNLNHDAMYWYRQDPGQGLRLIYYSQIVNDFQKGDIAEGYSVSREKKESFPLTVTSAQKNPTAFYLCASSIKNLGGGYTFGSGTRLTVV.